The 25 T cell receptor beta chains below were found in one sample sequenced in a study of PD-L1 blockade in urothelial cancer. The repertoire was sequenced with immunoSEQ multiplex PCR; TCRdb's copy has only in-frame clones and lacks some. The sample consists of some 45,000 clones, approximately 90% of them appearing once. Time point here: pretreatment peripheral blood. The sequencing here drew on PBMCs, taken around atezolizumab (anti-PD-L1) treatment. Source of these receptors: a donor at least 40 years old with urothelial cancer.

The chain links TRBV14 to TRBJ2-7; D remains unclear. The CDR3 loop spans 15 amino acids. Germline V gene sequence: CDR1 SGHDN, CDR2 FVKESK. V dropped 1 base and J dropped 0 bases, with 10 bases sitting between them. Written as DNA, the CDR3 is TGTGCCAGCAGCCAAGGTGTTCGGAGCTCCTACGAGCAGTACTTC. Residues: CASSQGVRSSYEQYF.

This clone appeared once. This sequence joins TRBV4-3 and TRBJ2-6; the match to TRBD1 covers 8 bases. Trimming at V came to 1 base and at J to 0 bases, leaving 5 bases not matched to a gene. The CDR3 extends over 18 amino acids. CDR1 and CDR2 (germline): LGHNA, YSLEER. CDR3 region: CASSQAGGAGSGANVLTF. DNA for the CDR3: TGCGCCAGCAGCCAAGCAGGGGGCGCTGGCTCTGGGGCCAACGTCCTGACTTTC.

V and J are TRBV28 and TRBJ2-1, with D perhaps matching TRBD2 (5 bases). This CDR3 is built from 13 residues. Trimming took 2 bases from V and 9 from J, leaving 11 bases between them. CDR1 is MDHEN and CDR2 is SYDVKM in the germline V gene. CDR3 in amino acids: CASSLVARGEQFF. Here the CDR3 DNA reads TGTGCCAGCAGTTTAGTGGCTCGGGGTGAGCAGTTCTTC.

This clone was detected only a few times. This chain links TRBV19 with TRBJ1-2, with 8 positions matching TRBD1. CDR3 length: 14 amino acids. The germline gives CDR1 LNHDA, CDR2 SQIVND (reference sequence). With V trimmed by 6 bases and J by 1 base, 4 bases remained unmatched. CDR3 nucleotides: TGTGCCAGTAGGCAGGGGGCGGATAACTATGGCTACACCTTC. Translated: CASRQGADNYGYTF.

This chain links TRBV19 with TRBJ1-1; D may be TRBD1 (5 bases). The CDR3 length is 12 residues. Trimming left V 5 bases short and J 7 bases short, with 11 bases between. Germline values: CDR1 LNHDA, CDR2 SQIVND (reference sequence). DNA for the CDR3: TGTGCCAGTAGTCCAGGACACCGTGAAGCTTTCTTT. The encoded protein is CASSPGHREAFF.

Only one count was recorded for this clone. This chain uses TRBV2 with TRBJ1-1; a weak D match, TRBD1 (6 bases). Deletions cut 7 bases from V and 8 bases from J, with 20 bases between. The CDR3 contains 14 residues. Per germline, CDR1 SNHLY and CDR2 FYNNEI. The CDR3 region has the DNA TGTGCCAGCACCCTAAGAAATGGGGGCTTAGAAGCTTTCTTT. It codes for CASTLRNGGLEAFF.

The V call is TRBV29-1, the J call TRBJ2-7, with 8 positions matching TRBD1. This CDR3 region has 11 residues. V lost 7 bases and J lost 6; bases outside the gene matches: 5. CDR1 and CDR2 (germline): SQVTM, ANQGSEA. The CDR3 reads CSARQGSEQYF. CDR3 nucleotides: TGCAGCGCGAGACAGGGGAGCGAGCAGTACTTC.

The chain combines TRBV7-3 with TRBJ2-2; 7 positions agree with TRBD1. Germline V lookup: CDR1 SGHTA, CDR2 FQGTGA. The CDR3 spans 15 residues. The V gene end was trimmed by 2 bases and the J gene end by 5 bases; junction bases not matched to a gene: 5. The CDR3 loop is CASSLWAGGTGELFF. As DNA, the CDR3 is TGTGCCAGCAGCTTATGGGCAGGGGGAACCGGGGAGCTGTTTTTT.

The genes are TRBV7-3 and TRBJ2-1, with 7 positions matching TRBD2. The CDR3 sequence is 16 residues long. Germline V gives CDR1 SGHTA, CDR2 FQGTGA. J gave up 7 bases and V 0 bases, and 9 bases lay outside the gene matches. Here the CDR3 DNA reads TGTGCCAGCAGCTTAACGGGGACGGGAGCGGGGAATGAGCAGTTCTTC. Amino acid sequence: CASSLTGTGAGNEQFF.

The rearrangement uses TRBV6-5 and TRBJ2-7; 8 positions agree with TRBD2. There are 15 residues in the CDR3. Germline CDR1 reads MNHEY; CDR2 reads SVGAGI. V lost 2 bases to trimming and J lost 6 bases; unmatched junction nucleotides: 9. Here the CDR3 DNA reads TGTGCCAGCAGTTACGAGGGACTAGGGGCCGCCGAGCAGTACTTC. Translation: CASSYEGLGAAEQYF.

The V and J genes are TRBV28 and TRBJ2-7; perhaps TRBD1 as D (5 bases). Trimming removed 2 bases from V and 6 bases from J, with 17 bases in between. Per germline, CDR1 MDHEN and CDR2 SYDVKM. The CDR3 is 15 amino acids. The CDR3 DNA reads as TGTGCCAGCAGTTTAGGGGCAGGGTTTCGCGCCGAGCAGTACTTC. Translating it yields CASSLGAGFRAEQYF.

The chain combines TRBV6-5 with TRBJ2-1, with TRBD2 matching 8 bases. After removal of 0 bases from V and 6 bases from J, the junction contained 1 base not matched to a gene. The CDR3 length is 14 residues. Germline V lookup: CDR1 MNHEY, CDR2 SVGAGI. CDR3 coding DNA: TGTGCCAGCAGTTACTCGACTAGCGTCAATGAGCAGTTCTTC. As protein: CASSYSTSVNEQFF.

This clone was seen just once. V is TRBV5-4 and J is TRBJ2-7; 7 bases agree with TRBD2. Germline values: CDR1 SGHNT, CDR2 YYREEE (reference sequence). The V gene end was trimmed by 1 base and the J gene end by 2 bases; junction bases not matched to a gene: 12. The CDR3 spans 17 residues. CDR3 sequence: CASSLRRGGDSTYEQYF. The CDR3 nucleotides read TGTGCCAGCAGCTTGCGTAGGGGAGGGGACTCGACCTACGAGCAGTACTTC. The whole variable domain, filled in from reference TRBV5-4 and TRBJ2-7, reads ETGVTQSPTHLIKTRGQQVTLRCSSQSGHNTVSWYQQALGQGPQFIFQYYREEENGRGNFPPRFSGLQFPNYSSELNVNALELDDSALYLCASSLRRGGDSTYEQYFGPGTRLTVT.

The CDR3 region has the DNA TGTGCCAGCAGCTTTGACAGGGATCAGCCCCAGCATTTT. This codes for CASSFDRDQPQHF. The chain links TRBV7-2 to TRBJ1-5; 7 bases match TRBD1. V lost 3 bases to trimming and J lost 5 bases; unmatched junction nucleotides: 1. The CDR3 contains 13 residues. Germline CDR1 and CDR2: SGHTA and FQGNSA.

The chain combines TRBV6-1 with TRBJ1-1; 7 bases match TRBD1. Trimming took 7 bases from V and 1 from J; bases not matched to a gene: 6. The CDR3 loop spans 14 amino acids. Germline assignment: CDR1 MNHNS and CDR2 SASEGT. The CDR3 reads CASTPGGRNTEAFF. CDR3 in DNA: TGTGCCAGCACCCCAGGGGGAAGGAACACTGAAGCTTTCTTT.

The V call is TRBV27, the J call TRBJ2-3; 16 positions match TRBD2. This CDR3 has 16 amino acids. The germline V gene has CDR1 MNHEY and CDR2 SMNVEV (reference sequence). V shed 5 bases and J 6 bases; nucleotides not matched to a gene: 5. CDR3 DNA sequence: TGTGCCAGCAGTACAGGGACTAGCGGGAGGGCCGATACGCAGTATTTT. Translating it yields CASSTGTSGRADTQYF.

V is TRBV9 and J is TRBJ2-3; 7 nucleotides align to TRBD2. This CDR3 is 15 amino acids long. Germline CDR1 reads SGDLS; CDR2 reads YYNGEE. The V and J ends lost 4 bases and 0 bases, in that order; junction bases with no gene match: 5. The CDR3 nucleotides read TGTGCCAGCAGCATCCTAGCGGCTAGCACAGATACGCAGTATTTT. This sequence encodes CASSILAASTDTQYF.

The chain combines TRBV9 with TRBJ1-5, with 8 bases identical to TRBD1. Unmatched junction bases numbered 6, after V lost 4 bases and J lost 3 bases. Germline V CDR1 and CDR2: SGDLS, YYNGEE. The CDR3 spans 15 residues. Here the CDR3 reads CASSSGQGDNQPQHF. In DNA, the CDR3 is TGTGCCAGCAGCTCAGGACAGGGTGACAATCAGCCCCAGCATTTT.

The chain combines TRBV6-1 with TRBJ1-5, with TRBD1 matching over 7 bases. CDR3 length: 16 residues. From germline, CDR1 is MNHNS and CDR2 SASEGT. J was trimmed by 0 bases and V by 3 bases; bases with no gene match: 5. The CDR3 is CASSEDRYYSNQPQHF. CDR3 bases: TGTGCCAGCAGTGAGGACAGGTACTATAGCAATCAGCCCCAGCATTTT.

As for this clone: The sample carries other DNA sequences with the same CDR3. J is TRBJ2-3 and V is TRBV7-9; 11 bases are a match to TRBD2. The CDR3 runs to 16 residues. V trimming: 5 bases; J trimming: 0 bases; junction bases outside the gene matches: 4. Germline loops: CDR1 SEHNR, CDR2 FQNEAQ (reference sequence). In DNA form, the CDR3 reads TGTGCCAGCAGCCCCCGGACTAGCGGGAGCACAGATACGCAGTATTTT. As protein: CASSPRTSGSTDTQYF.

This chain joins TRBV13 and TRBJ1-2; 7 bases are shared with TRBD1. The CDR3 runs 13 residues. After removal of 6 bases from V and 2 bases from J, the junction contained 3 bases not matched to a gene. The germline V gene encodes CDR1 PRHDT and CDR2 FYEKMQ (reference sequence). CDR3 in DNA: TGTGCCAGCAGGCCACAGGGGAACTATGGCTACACCTTC. Encoded protein: CASRPQGNYGYTF.

This chain uses TRBV7-2 with TRBJ2-7, with 15 bases identical to TRBD2. Germline lookup yields CDR1 SGHTA and CDR2 FQGNSA. The CDR3 sequence is 16 residues long. The trim removed 1 base at V and 7 bases at J, leaving 5 bases unmatched. This CDR3 reads CASSLGTSGRAREQYF. CDR3 DNA sequence: TGTGCCAGCAGCTTAGGGACTAGCGGGAGGGCCAGGGAGCAGTACTTC.

The chain carries TRBV7-2 and TRBJ2-2; D may be TRBD1 (5 bases). V lost 2 bases, J lost 4 bases, and 8 bases lay in between. Germline V gives CDR1 SGHTA, CDR2 FQGNSA. This CDR3 comprises 14 residues. The CDR3 sequence: CASSLQGFTGELFF. For the CDR3, the DNA is TGTGCCAGCAGCTTACAGGGTTTCACCGGGGAGCTGTTTTTT.

This sequence joins TRBV19 and TRBJ1-1; the D gene is possibly TRBD1 (5 bases). The V end was cut by 8 bases, the J end by 4 bases, with 20 bases between. CDR3 size: 15 residues. The germline CDR1 and CDR2 sequences are LNHDA and SQIVND (reference sequence). The CDR3 bases are TGTGCCAGTGGGGGAGGACGGGCCGGTGGCACTGAAGCTTTCTTT. Translating gives CASGGGRAGGTEAFF.

As DNA, the CDR3 is TGTGCCAGCAGCTTCTGGGGAGAGAATGAGCAGTTCTTC. Protein: CASSFWGENEQFF. The chain joins TRBV5-8 to TRBJ2-1; tentative D call: TRBD2 (5 bases). This CDR3 is built from 13 residues. The V end was cut by 2 bases, the J end by 7 bases, with 10 bases between. Germline V CDR1 and CDR2: SGHTS, YDEGEE.